This passage covers 27 T cell receptor beta chains from one sample sequenced in a study of identical twins. One entry per CDR3 protein, called by TCRdb with MiXCR from the 5' RACE reads. The data hold some 570,000 distinct CDR3 sequences, with about 22% observed a single time. These data were also filed under a second study, of yellow fever vaccine responses in identical twins.

The specimen sequenced was CD4+ T cells sorted from blood. The receptors were gathered from a woman aged 18-29 years in good health.

This clonotype was recorded a few times. The chain links TRBV10-3 to TRBJ1-5; no reliable D call. The germline V gene has CDR1 ENHRY and CDR2 SYGVKD. The CDR3 consists of 13 residues. With 4 bases removed from V and 7 bases from J, the gap between germline ends came to 11 bases. The CDR3 loop reads CAISVAGGQPQHF. The CDR3 nucleotides are TGTGCCATCAGTGTTGCGGGTGGACAGCCCCAGCATTTT.

The rearrangement joins TRBV20-1 to TRBJ2-5; 8 nucleotides line up with TRBD2. The V gene's germline CDR1 is DFQATT and CDR2 SNEGSKA (reference sequence). This CDR3 spans 11 amino acids. This chain's CDR3 is CFKRELETQYF. CDR3 nucleotide sequence: TGCTTCAAGCGGGAGTTAGAGACCCAGTACTTC.

V gene TRBV7-8 combines with J gene TRBJ2-2; 8 bases are shared with TRBD1. Germline loops: CDR1 SGHVS, CDR2 FQNEAQ. The CDR3 contains 17 residues. The V gene end was trimmed by 1 base and the J gene end by 0 bases; junction bases not matched to a gene: 4. As DNA, the CDR3 is TGTGCCAGCAGCTTAGTAACAGGGGGAACGAACACCGGGGAGCTGTTTTTT. Its protein product is CASSLVTGGTNTGELFF.

The genes are TRBV4-2 and TRBJ2-3, with 8 nucleotides matching TRBD2. The V gene end was trimmed by 0 bases and the J gene end by 3 bases; junction bases not matched to a gene: 2. The V gene's germline CDR1 is LGHNA and CDR2 YNFKEQ. CDR3 length: 15 residues. This CDR3 reads CASSQDGTRTDTQYF. DNA for the CDR3: TGTGCCAGCAGCCAAGATGGGACTAGGACAGATACGCAGTATTTT.

This clonotype occurred a few times. The chain is built from TRBV4-2 and TRBJ1-6; D unresolved. The CDR3 runs 16 residues. Germline CDR1 and CDR2: LGHNA and YNFKEQ. Trimming took 0 bases from V and 1 from J, leaving 7 bases between them. The CDR3 loop reads CASSQEKGSYNSPLHF. The CDR3 DNA sequence: TGTGCCAGCAGCCAAGAGAAAGGATCCTATAATTCACCCCTCCACTTT.

The chain combines TRBV25-1 with TRBJ2-7; 13 nucleotides agree with TRBD2. CDR3 size: 15 residues. Trimming took 6 bases from V and 5 from J; bases not matched to a gene: 7. In germline, CDR1 is MGHDK, CDR2 SYGVNS. The CDR3 region has the DNA TGTGCCAGCAGCGAAGGGACTAGCGGGAATAACGAGCAGTACTTC. It translates to CASSEGTSGNNEQYF.

A few counts support this clonotype. The rearrangement uses TRBV7-8 and TRBJ2-4; weak D call: TRBD1 (8 bases). The V end lost 6 bases, the J end lost 9 bases, and 21 bases lay between the germline ends. In germline, CDR1 is SGHVS, CDR2 FQNEAQ. The CDR3 extends over 15 amino acids. The CDR3 region has the DNA TGTGCCAGCAGTTACATGGTGGACAGGGAGGGCATTCAGTACTTC. Translating gives CASSYMVDREGIQYF.

This clonotype was recorded a few times. This rearrangement joins TRBV3-1 to TRBJ2-2, with 8 nucleotides matching TRBD1. The trim removed 3 bases at V and 9 bases at J, leaving 3 bases unmatched. Germline V gives CDR1 LGHDT, CDR2 YNNKEL (reference sequence). This CDR3 is 13 amino acids long. The CDR3 sequence is CASSHRTGRELFF. The DNA for the CDR3 is TGTGCCAGCAGCCATAGGACAGGGCGGGAGCTGTTTTTT.

This clonotype was found a few times. V and J are TRBV4-1 and TRBJ2-5; 7 positions agree with TRBD1. With V trimmed by 4 bases and J by 0 bases, 8 bases remained unmatched. The CDR3 totals 16 residues. Germline V CDR1 and CDR2: MGHRA, YSYEKL. The DNA for the CDR3 is TGCGCCAGCAGCCCACAGGGGTTGGGGTACCAAGAGACCCAGTACTTC. Translated: CASSPQGLGYQETQYF.

This clonotype was detected only a few times. The CDR3 nucleotides read TGTGCCATCAGTGGGACAGGGGGGGCCAACGAGCAGTACTTC. As protein: CAISGTGGANEQYF. This sequence joins TRBV10-3 and TRBJ2-7; 10 bases fit TRBD1. This CDR3 comprises 14 residues. The germline CDR1 and CDR2 sequences are ENHRY and SYGVKD. V was pared by 4 bases and J by 5 bases, with 5 bases of the junction left unmatched.

A few counts support this clonotype. The V call is TRBV5-1, the J call TRBJ2-1; D gene uncertain. The CDR3 runs to 14 residues. Germline loops: CDR1 SGHRS, CDR2 YFSETQ. The germline V and J ends were trimmed by 4 bases and 0 bases, with 8 bases remaining between them. CDR3 nucleotides: TGCGCCAGCAGCGCTATATACTCCTACAATGAGCAGTTCTTC. Translated: CASSAIYSYNEQFF.

Here the CDR3 DNA reads TGTGCCAGCAGTTTGCCTAGCGGGGGCGTAACAGATACGCAGTATTTT. It yields the protein CASSLPSGGVTDTQYF. The J gene is TRBJ2-3, the V gene TRBV28; 10 nucleotides line up with TRBD2. The V and J ends lost 3 bases and 3 bases, in that order; junction bases with no gene match: 6. Per the germline V gene, CDR1 is MDHEN and CDR2 is SYDVKM. The CDR3 spans 16 residues.

The gene calls are TRBV10-3 and TRBJ2-2, with D perhaps assigned TRBD1 or TRBD2 (5 bases each). V lost 4 bases, J lost 0 bases, and 9 bases lay in between. Per the germline V gene, CDR1 is ENHRY and CDR2 is SYGVKD. The CDR3 has 15 amino acids. The CDR3 spells CAISGGIANTGELFF. CDR3 DNA sequence: TGTGCCATCAGTGGGGGGATCGCGAACACCGGGGAGCTGTTTTTT.

This clonotype has a handful of counts. The V and J genes are TRBV5-1 and TRBJ2-7; 10 bases map to TRBD1. The ends lost 7 bases at V and 6 bases at J; junction bases unmatched: 4. Per germline, CDR1 SGHRS and CDR2 YFSETQ. This CDR3 region has 12 residues. The CDR3 nucleotides are TGCGCCAGCTTTAGGACAGGGGGCGAGCAGTACTTC. Amino acid sequence: CASFRTGGEQYF.

V gene TRBV5-1 combines with J gene TRBJ2-3; TRBD1 agrees at 8 bases. Germline assignment: CDR1 SGHRS and CDR2 YFSETQ. The CDR3 totals 13 residues. V gave up 4 bases and J gave up 6 bases; unmatched junction bases: 4. The CDR3 DNA sequence: TGCGCCAGCAGCGGGACAGGATGGGATACGCAGTATTTT. Translated: CASSGTGWDTQYF.

In DNA, the CDR3 is TGTGCCAGCAGCCCCCGGACAGGGAACAGCCTCTATGGCTACACCTTC. It translates to CASSPRTGNSLYGYTF. The V gene is TRBV7-8, the J gene TRBJ1-2, with 8 bases matching TRBD1. Germline V gene lookup returns CDR1 SGHVS and CDR2 FQNEAQ. Trimming cost V 5 bases and J 4 bases; bases outside gene matches: 12. The CDR3 has 16 amino acids.

This clonotype came up a few times. The genes are TRBV12-3 or TRBV12-4 and TRBJ1-5; 9 bases agree with TRBD1. The V gene end was trimmed by 4 bases and the J gene end by 4 bases; junction bases not matched to a gene: 5. The CDR3 is 15 residues long. The CDR3 nucleotides are TGTGCCAGCAGTTCGCAACAGGGGGCAAATCAGCCCCAGCATTTT. Translating it yields CASSSQQGANQPQHF.

This chain joins TRBV12-3 or TRBV12-4 and TRBJ2-7, with 11 bases aligning to TRBD2. With V trimmed by 5 bases and J by 3 bases, 3 bases remained unmatched. The CDR3 extends over 14 amino acids. As DNA, the CDR3 is TGTGCCAGCAGTCAGGGACTAGCGGACTACGAGCAGTACTTC. This sequence encodes CASSQGLADYEQYF.

This clonotype was counted between two and nine times. The rearrangement joins TRBV20-1 to TRBJ2-2; 7 bases line up with TRBD2. Germline-derived CDR1 and CDR2 are DFQATT and SNEGSKA (reference sequence). The CDR3 covers 16 residues. V trimming: 3 bases; J trimming: 5 bases; junction bases outside the gene matches: 12. This chain's CDR3 is CSASPLGGRGTGELFF. The CDR3 region has the DNA TGCAGTGCTAGTCCCCTTGGCGGGAGAGGAACCGGGGAGCTGTTTTTT.

This rearrangement joins TRBV6-6 to TRBJ1-2; D might be TRBD1 (6 bases). The CDR3 consists of 12 residues. Germline V lookup: CDR1 MNHNY, CDR2 SVGAGI (reference sequence). V lost 7 bases and J 8 bases, leaving 14 bases between the germline ends. CDR3 DNA sequence: TGTGCCAGCAAACAGGGAGACGGGGGCTACACCTTC. It specifies CASKQGDGGYTF.

This clonotype was detected ten times or more. The rearrangement uses TRBV12-3 or TRBV12-4 and TRBJ2-2; D remains unclear. V dropped 2 bases and J dropped 6 bases, with 4 bases sitting between them. The CDR3 runs 12 residues. The CDR3 coding sequence is TGTGCCAGCAGTTTATCCTCCGGGGAGCTGTTTTTT. Translating gives CASSLSSGELFF.

The chain is built from TRBV7-9 and TRBJ2-5; D gene ambiguous. The germline gives CDR1 SEHNR, CDR2 FQNEAQ (reference sequence). The V end was cut by 5 bases, the J end by 5 bases, with 9 bases between. The CDR3 has 12 amino acids. In nucleotides, the CDR3 is TGTGCCAGCAGCCCCCACGGGGAGACCCAGTACTTC. It is translated as CASSPHGETQYF.

J is TRBJ2-5 and V is TRBV20-1; the match to TRBD2 covers 13 bases. There are 16 residues in the CDR3. Germline CDR1 DFQATT, CDR2 SNEGSKA (reference sequence). Germline trimming cut 0 bases from V and 5 bases from J; bases unmatched to any gene: 6. The CDR3 DNA sequence: TGCAGTGCTAGAGAATTACTAGCGGGAGGGCCGGAGACCCAGTACTTC. It yields the protein CSARELLAGGPETQYF.

The rearrangement links TRBV5-5 to TRBJ2-2; D ambiguous. V was shortened by 4 bases and J by 0 bases, with 16 bases between the two germline ends. The CDR3 is 17 amino acids. Per germline, CDR1 SGHKS and CDR2 YYEKEE (reference sequence). CDR3 in amino acids: CASSPPAPVSNTGELFF. CDR3 in DNA: TGTGCCAGCAGCCCCCCCGCCCCCGTTTCGAACACCGGGGAGCTGTTTTTT.

The rearrangement links TRBV6-5 to TRBJ2-7, with TRBD2 matching 8 bases. The ends lost 4 bases at V and 0 bases at J; junction bases unmatched: 5. This CDR3 contains 15 residues. Germline V gene lookup returns CDR1 MNHEY and CDR2 SVGAGI. The CDR3 nucleotides read TGTGCCAGCAGTTCGTTAGCGGGATTCTCCTACGAGCAGTACTTC. This encodes CASSSLAGFSYEQYF.

The chain joins TRBV6-1 to TRBJ2-7, with 9 bases lining up with TRBD1. This CDR3 spans 15 amino acids. From germline, CDR1 is MNHNS and CDR2 SASEGT. Germline trimming cut 5 bases from V and 5 bases from J; bases unmatched to any gene: 10. CDR3 sequence reads: CASSPGQGSSHEQYF. The CDR3 nucleotides read TGTGCCAGCAGTCCGGGACAGGGCTCTTCGCACGAGCAGTACTTC.

This clonotype has more than one count but fewer than ten. The chain has TRBV7-8 and TRBJ2-7; D call uncertain. From germline, CDR1 is SGHVS and CDR2 FQNEAQ. Deletions cut 5 bases from V and 2 bases from J, with 13 bases between. The CDR3 spans 14 residues. The CDR3 DNA sequence: TGTGCCAGCAGCCCAATGGACGGACCCTACGAGCAGTACTTC. This codes for CASSPMDGPYEQYF.